This T cell receptor beta chain was recovered during a study of cytomegalovirus exposure and HLA in healthy donors. The study, taken as a whole, reports: In a later analysis, V- and J-gene trimming of beta chains associated with a DCLRE1C missense variant, replicated independently.

A word on this clone: Its antigen remains unknown.

It was with 60 Vbeta and 13 Jbeta primers that the PCR ran. Profiled with immunoSEQ multiplex PCR; TCRdb holds only in-frame clones, not every one. In the table there are 100,000 to 150,000 clones, 78% of which are singletons. What was sequenced was PBMCs. This clonotype was obtained from a middle-aged man in good health and CMV-seronegative.

The CDR3 DNA follows: TGTGCCAGTAGTGATGGGACTAGCTCCTACAATGAGCAGTTCTTC. Translation: CASSDGTSSYNEQFF. The chain joins TRBV19 to TRBJ2-1; 8 positions match TRBD2. J was trimmed by 0 bases and V by 5 bases; bases with no gene match: 3. This CDR3 region has 15 residues. The germline V gene has CDR1 LNHDA and CDR2 SQIVND (reference sequence).